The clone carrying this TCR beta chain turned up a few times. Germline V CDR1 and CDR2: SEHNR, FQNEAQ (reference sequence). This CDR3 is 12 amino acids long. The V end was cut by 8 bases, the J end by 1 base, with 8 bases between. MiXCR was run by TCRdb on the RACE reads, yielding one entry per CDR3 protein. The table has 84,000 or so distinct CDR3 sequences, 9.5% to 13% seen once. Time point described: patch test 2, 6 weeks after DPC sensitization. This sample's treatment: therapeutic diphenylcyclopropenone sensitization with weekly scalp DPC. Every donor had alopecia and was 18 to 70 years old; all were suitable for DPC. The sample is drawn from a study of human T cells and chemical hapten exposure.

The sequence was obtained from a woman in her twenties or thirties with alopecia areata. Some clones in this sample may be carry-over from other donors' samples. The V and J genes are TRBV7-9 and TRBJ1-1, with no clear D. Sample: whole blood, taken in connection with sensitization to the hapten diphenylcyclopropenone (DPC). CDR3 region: CASCSWNTEAFF. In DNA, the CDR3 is TGTGCCAGCTGTTCCTGGAACACTGAAGCTTTCTTT.